This entry lists 26 T cell receptor beta chains sequenced from one sample in a study of cytomegalovirus exposure and HLA in healthy donors. PCR amplification relied on 60 Vbeta primers (plus 13 Jbeta primers). The repertoire was sequenced with immunoSEQ multiplex PCR; TCRdb's copy has only in-frame clones and lacks some. The sample includes 150,000 to 180,000 clones, 80% seen only once; the top ten take more than 10%. The sequenced sample was PBMCs. These receptors all stem from a man aged 25-45 years in good health and CMV-seropositive.

The chain combines TRBV7-9 with TRBJ2-2; 7 nucleotides line up with TRBD2. Trimming removed 1 base from V and 3 bases from J; junction bases left unmatched: 11. The CDR3 has 18 residues. Per germline, CDR1 SEHNR and CDR2 FQNEAQ (reference sequence). CDR3 bases: TGTGCCAGCAGCTTAGGGGGCCGGCGGGAGTGGGACACCGGGGAGCTGTTTTTT. It translates to CASSLGGRREWDTGELFF.

The chain recombines TRBV28 with TRBJ2-7; TRBD1 is a possible D gene (6 bases). The CDR3 loop spans 14 amino acids. V dropped 5 bases and J dropped 6 bases, with 17 bases sitting between them. Germline CDR1 and CDR2: MDHEN and SYDVKM. DNA of the CDR3: TGTGCCAGCAGTGAAACTCGTCACAGGGCCGAGCAGTACTTC. Its translation is CASSETRHRAEQYF.

The rearrangement links TRBV7-3 to TRBJ2-1; TRBD2 aligns across 9 bases. The germline gives CDR1 SGHTA, CDR2 FQGTGA. V dropped 2 bases and J dropped 7; count of bases not matched to a gene: 12. The CDR3 covers 17 residues. CDR3: CASSLRGASGVENEQFF. In DNA form, the CDR3 reads TGTGCCAGCAGCTTACGGGGGGCTAGCGGGGTTGAAAATGAGCAGTTCTTC. Combining the CDR3 with reference TRBV7-3 and TRBJ2-1 gives the whole variable domain GAGVSQTPSNKVTEKGKYVELRCDPISGHTALYWYRQSLGQGPEFLIYFQGTGAADDSGLPNDRFFAVRPEGSVSTLKIQRTERGDSAVYLCASSLRGASGVENEQFFGPGTRLTVL.

The CDR3 DNA sequence: TGCGCCAGCAGCGGGGAGAGCTCCTACGAGCAGTACTTC. It yields the protein CASSGESSYEQYF. This chain joins TRBV5-1 and TRBJ2-7, with D tentatively TRBD2 (5 bases). V lost 4 bases, J lost 0 bases, and 8 bases lay in between. This CDR3 is 13 amino acids long. Germline CDR1 and CDR2: SGHRS and YFSETQ.

CDR3 in DNA: TGTGCCAGCAGCTCAGACGGACTTAACACTGAAGCTTTCTTT. Amino acid sequence: CASSSDGLNTEAFF. This chain connects TRBV5-4 to TRBJ1-1; no clear D. CDR1 is SGHNT, CDR2 YYREEE, per germline (reference sequence). The CDR3 runs 14 residues. Trimming shortened V by 3 bases and J by 2 bases, and 11 bases separated the two germline ends.

The chain is built from TRBV11-3 and TRBJ2-1, with 12 positions matching TRBD1. This CDR3 is 15 amino acids long. The germline gives CDR1 SGHNT, CDR2 YENEEA. V was pared by 1 base and J by 7 bases, with 2 bases of the junction left unmatched. The CDR3 DNA reads TGTGCCAGCAGCTTAGTGGGACAGGGGGCGAATGAGCAGTTCTTC. This codes for CASSLVGQGANEQFF. Filled out from reference TRBV11-3 and TRBJ2-1, the complete variable domain reads EAGVVQSPRYKIIEKKQPVAFWCNPISGHNTLYWYLQNLGQGPELLIRYENEEAVDDSQLPKDRFSAERLKGVDSTLKIQPAELGDSAVYLCASSLVGQGANEQFFGPGTRLTVL.

This clone was observed once. The chain joins TRBV28 to TRBJ2-7; the D gene is possibly TRBD2 (6 bases). Looked up from germline, CDR1 is MDHEN and CDR2 is SYDVKM. The V end was cut by 5 bases, the J end by 4 bases, with 18 bases between. The CDR3 has 15 residues. CDR3 sequence: CASSPTGTSSYEQYF. The CDR3 DNA reads as TGTGCCAGCAGTCCAACCGGGACTTCGTCATACGAGCAGTACTTC.

The table lists this clone with a few counts. This sequence joins TRBV14 and TRBJ1-3; a possible D gene is TRBD1 (5 bases). This CDR3 has 15 amino acids. V lost 1 base and J 8 bases, leaving 15 bases between the germline ends. Germline CDR1 SGHDN, CDR2 FVKESK. The CDR3 here is CASSQVVNRGDTIYF. Here the CDR3 DNA reads TGTGCCAGCAGCCAAGTCGTCAACCGGGGGGACACCATATATTTT.

The V and J genes are TRBV9 and TRBJ2-7; D possibly corresponds to TRBD2 (5 bases). V lost 0 bases and J 1 base, leaving 11 bases between the germline ends. The CDR3 contains 15 residues. Germline V gene data show CDR1 as SGDLS and CDR2 as YYNGEE. DNA for the CDR3: TGTGCCAGCAGCGTAGGGAGCGGTGATTCCTACGAGCAGTACTTC. Residues: CASSVGSGDSYEQYF.

CDR3 DNA: TGTGCCAGCAGTCCCTCAGGCTACACTGAAGCTTTCTTT. This codes for CASSPSGYTEAFF. The rearrangement links TRBV6-1 to TRBJ1-1; D gene uncertain. V was trimmed by 5 bases and J by 3 bases, leaving 10 bases between them. Germline V gene sequence: CDR1 MNHNS, CDR2 SASEGT. The CDR3 is 13 amino acids.

The chain has TRBV9 and TRBJ2-1; 7 positions match TRBD2. This CDR3 spans 16 amino acids. V dropped 0 bases and J dropped 4; count of bases not matched to a gene: 7. Germline assignment: CDR1 SGDLS and CDR2 YYNGEE. The CDR3 spells CASSVGSLAVYNEQFF. The CDR3 nucleotides are TGTGCCAGCAGCGTAGGTAGTCTAGCGGTATACAATGAGCAGTTCTTC.

The chain joins TRBV7-3 to TRBJ1-1; D is unclear. CDR3 length equals 13 residues. CDR1 and CDR2 from the germline V gene are SGHTA and FQGTGA. The germline V and J ends were trimmed by 5 bases and 5 bases, with 12 bases remaining between them. CDR3 in DNA: TGTGCCAGCAGCCCAATACGCGGGACTGAAGCTTTCTTT. Protein sequence: CASSPIRGTEAFF. Full variable domain (missing parts from reference TRBV7-3 and TRBJ1-1): GAGVSQTPSNKVTEKGKYVELRCDPISGHTALYWYRQSLGQGPEFLIYFQGTGAADDSGLPNDRFFAVRPEGSVSTLKIQRTERGDSAVYLCASSPIRGTEAFFGQGTRLTVV.

The chain links TRBV6-6 to TRBJ2-1; D not certain. V dropped 0 bases and J dropped 8 bases, with 5 bases sitting between them. CDR1 is MNHNY, CDR2 SVGAGI, per germline (reference sequence). This CDR3 is built from 12 residues. DNA of the CDR3: TGTGCCAGCAGTTACTCGAGCGATGAGCAGTTCTTC. It encodes CASSYSSDEQFF.

The chain links TRBV27 to TRBJ2-7; D is possibly TRBD2 (6 bases). Germline CDR1 and CDR2: MNHEY and SMNVEV (reference sequence). V lost 5 bases and J lost 1, with 12 bases in between. The CDR3 has 14 amino acids. CDR3 amino acids: CASSLRDFSYEQYF. CDR3 nucleotide sequence: TGTGCCAGCAGTCTCCGGGACTTTTCCTACGAGCAGTACTTC.

The J gene is TRBJ1-5, the V gene TRBV12-5; D perhaps matches TRBD1 (6 bases). V was clipped by 6 bases and J by 3 bases, with 12 bases between them. The CDR3 totals 14 residues. From germline, CDR1 is LGHNT and CDR2 FRNRAP. The CDR3 reads CASGWDTNNQPQHF. The DNA for the CDR3 is TGTGCTAGTGGGTGGGACACGAACAATCAGCCCCAGCATTTT.

This clone was observed a single time. V and J are TRBV27 and TRBJ2-6; D not resolved. The ends were cut back, 3 bases at V and 4 bases at J, with 13 bases in the middle. Germline values: CDR1 MNHEY, CDR2 SMNVEV (reference sequence). The CDR3 consists of 16 residues. The CDR3 loop reads CASSFLSSGGANVLTF. In nucleotides, the CDR3 is TGTGCCAGCAGTTTCCTGTCCTCCGGGGGGGCCAACGTCCTGACTTTC.

This chain connects TRBV29-1 to TRBJ2-5, with D perhaps matching TRBD1 (5 bases). V was cut by 4 bases and J by 5 bases, with 14 bases left in between. Per the germline V gene, CDR1 is SQVTM and CDR2 is ANQGSEA. The CDR3 runs 13 residues. The CDR3, as DNA: TGCAGCGTTGGGACCCAGGGCACGGAGACCCAGTACTTC. Translation gives CSVGTQGTETQYF. The full variable domain, in which reference TRBV29-1 and TRBJ2-5 provide the parts outside the CDR3, is SAVISQKPSRDICQRGTSLTIQCQVDSQVTMMFWYRQQPGQSLTLIATANQGSEATYESGFVIDKFPISRPNLTFSTLTVSNMSPEDSSIYLCSVGTQGTETQYFGPGTRLLVL.

The chain recombines TRBV29-1 with TRBJ1-4; D not resolved. From germline, CDR1 is SQVTM and CDR2 ANQGSEA. Trimming shortened V by 6 bases and J by 5 bases, and 7 bases separated the two germline ends. The CDR3 length is 11 residues. This chain's CDR3 is CSVRINEKLFF. DNA for the CDR3: TGCAGCGTGCGCATAAATGAAAAACTGTTTTTT. Filled out from reference TRBV29-1 and TRBJ1-4, the complete variable domain reads SAVISQKPSRDICQRGTSLTIQCQVDSQVTMMFWYRQQPGQSLTLIATANQGSEATYESGFVIDKFPISRPNLTFSTLTVSNMSPEDSSIYLCSVRINEKLFFGSGTQLSVL.

This clone was counted a few times. This rearrangement joins TRBV28 to TRBJ2-7, with D tentatively TRBD2 (6 bases). The length of the CDR3 is 15 residues. Germline CDR1 reads MDHEN; CDR2 reads SYDVKM. Trimming removed 2 bases from V and 2 bases from J, with 13 bases in between. Here the CDR3 DNA reads TGTGCCAGCAGTTTACTAGGAGGGTGGGCCTACGAGCAGTACTTC. Amino acids: CASSLLGGWAYEQYF.

The J gene is TRBJ2-1, the V gene TRBV7-3; 8 bases agree with TRBD2. CDR1 is SGHTA, CDR2 FQGTGA, per germline. This CDR3 region has 17 residues. The junction had 8 bases not matched to a gene; V was cut back by 0 bases and J by 4 bases. The CDR3 DNA reads TGTGCCAGCAGCTTAACTGTGCGTAGCGGGATTTACAATGAGCAGTTCTTC. Translating it yields CASSLTVRSGIYNEQFF.

This clone showed up just once. V usage is TRBV5-1 and J usage is TRBJ2-7; D not certain. The CDR3 loop spans 15 amino acids. The V gene lost 1 base and the J gene lost 0 bases, with 11 bases spanning the gap. CDR1 is SGHRS, CDR2 YFSETQ, per germline. Written as DNA, the CDR3 is TGCGCCAGCAGCTTGCTCGAGGCAGCCTCCTACGAGCAGTACTTC. Amino acid sequence: CASSLLEAASYEQYF.

The rearrangement joins TRBV5-1 to TRBJ2-4, with 8 bases that match TRBD2. The V gene end was trimmed by 4 bases and the J gene end by 9 bases; junction bases not matched to a gene: 12. The germline V gene has CDR1 SGHRS and CDR2 YFSETQ. This CDR3 has 15 residues. CDR3 nucleotides: TGCGCCAGCAGCGGCGGGACTAGAGCGCAAGGCATTCAGTACTTC. This translates into CASSGGTRAQGIQYF.

The chain has TRBV6-5 and TRBJ2-7, with 8 bases lining up with TRBD2. Looked up from germline, CDR1 is MNHEY and CDR2 is SVGAGI. CDR3 size: 15 residues. Losses at the gene ends were 5 bases for V and 4 bases for J; bases not matched to a gene: 10. The CDR3 reads CASSAPGLEKYEQYF. Written as DNA, the CDR3 is TGTGCCAGCAGTGCCCCGGGACTAGAGAAGTACGAGCAGTACTTC.

This chain connects TRBV2 to TRBJ2-1; possibly TRBD1 for D (5 bases). Germline lookup yields CDR1 SNHLY and CDR2 FYNNEI. V lost 6 bases, J lost 0 bases, and 9 bases lay in between. The CDR3 runs to 14 residues. CDR3 region: CASRGQDSYNEQFF. CDR3 bases: TGTGCCAGCAGGGGGCAAGACTCCTACAATGAGCAGTTCTTC.

The chain carries TRBV27 and TRBJ2-3; D gene ambiguous. Trimming stripped 6 bases from V and 0 bases from J, with 7 bases between. The CDR3 runs to 13 residues. The germline V gene has CDR1 MNHEY and CDR2 SMNVEV (reference sequence). CDR3 nucleotides: TGTGCCAGCAGCTGGGCGAGCACAGATACGCAGTATTTT. Translating it yields CASSWASTDTQYF.

V gene TRBV5-6 combines with J gene TRBJ2-7; no reliable D call. V lost 5 bases, J lost 5 bases, and 14 bases lay in between. This CDR3 has 13 amino acids. Germline V CDR1 and CDR2: SGHDT, YYEEEE. The CDR3 DNA reads TGTGCCAGCAGTCAAATTGGGCGCAACGAGCAGTACTTC. Its translation is CASSQIGRNEQYF.